The T cell receptor beta chain described here comes from a study of vaccination effects on CD4 cells after COVID-19. Study summary: Samples were collected from a few convalescent patients early and late following vaccination.

As concerns this clone: The antigen remains undetermined.

ViraFEST assay sequencing came after antigen-specific CD4+ T cells were expanded with viral peptide pools. CD4+ T cell isolation took place after about nine days of culture. Sometime from March through December 2020, the person acquired a SARS-CoV-2 infection that PCR confirmed. Each participant was administered two doses of either the BNT162b2 or the mRNA-1273 vaccine. Clones were read by immunoSEQ multiplex PCR, and TCRdb kept only the in-frame ones, dropping some. The data show approximately 15,000 clones, around 81% seen once. Germline V gene data show CDR1 as MNHEY and CDR2 as SVGEGT. V was pared by 1 base and J by 8 bases, with 11 bases between. The CDR3 totals 13 residues.

The starting material was CD4+ T cells from PBMCs cultured with SARS-CoV-2 spike peptides, obtained after COVID-19 vaccination. The rearrangement uses TRBV6-2 or TRBV6-3 and TRBJ2-5; D is perhaps TRBD2 (5 bases). This clonotype was obtained from a human donor who had a prior SARS-CoV-2 infection. The CDR3 protein is CASSYFREGTQYF. In DNA form, the CDR3 reads TGTGCCAGCAGTTACTTCCGGGAAGGCACCCAGTACTTC.